The rows below give T cell receptor beta chains drawn from one sample of a study of cytomegalovirus exposure and HLA in healthy donors. Profiling relied on immunoSEQ multiplex PCR, and the TCRdb table lists in-frame clones only, not all of them. The table records approximately 160,000 clones, roughly 72% of them present only once. The sample was PBMCs. The source is a middle-aged man in good health and CMV-seronegative. Each CDR3 is given with its conserved first and last residue. The order of the fields is V gene, clone size, D gene, J gene, CDR3 DNA, CDR3 protein. D genes are given only for firm matches. For some rows the clone size is stated as once, few or many, or as a class when expanded; others skip it.

V gene: TRBV7-9; clone size: -; D gene: -; J gene: TRBJ1-1; CDR3 DNA: TGTTCCAGCAGCTTAGGGGGAAGGGAGACTGAAGCTTTCTTT; CDR3 protein: CSSSLGGRETEAFF
V gene: TRBV6-4; clone size: -; D gene: TRBD2; J gene: TRBJ2-1; CDR3 DNA: TGTGCCAGCAGGGGGACTAGCGGGAGGGGTGAGCAGTTCTTC; CDR3 protein: CASRGTSGRGEQFF
V gene: TRBV19; clone size: -; D gene: -; J gene: TRBJ1-2; CDR3 DNA: TGTGCCAGTAGTATCAGCCCTCCCAGGGAGGACGGCTACACCTTC; CDR3 protein: CASSISPPREDGYTF
V gene: TRBV6-1; clone size: -; D gene: TRBD2; J gene: TRBJ2-1; CDR3 DNA: TGTGCCAGCAGCGAAAGGGGCGGGAGTCCTGAGCAGTTCTTC; CDR3 protein: CASSERGGSPEQFF
V gene: TRBV28; clone size: -; D gene: TRBD1; J gene: TRBJ2-2; CDR3 DNA: TGTGCCAGCAGTCTTCAGGGGGCGAACACCGGGGAGCTGTTTTTT; CDR3 protein: CASSLQGANTGELFF
V gene: TRBV11-1; clone size: few; D gene: -; J gene: TRBJ1-1; CDR3 DNA: TGTGCCAGCAGCCTCACCAGGGGTCCCACTGAAGCTTTCTTT; CDR3 protein: CASSLTRGPTEAFF
V gene: TRBV28; clone size: -; D gene: TRBD1; J gene: TRBJ1-5; CDR3 DNA: TGTGCCAGCAGATTACCGGGACAGGGGTTTTTCAATCAGCCCCAGCATTTT; CDR3 protein: CASRLPGQGFFNQPQHF
V gene: TRBV28; clone size: -; D gene: -; J gene: TRBJ2-7; CDR3 DNA: TGTGCCAGCAGTTTAGGGGCAGCACTACTCTCCTACGAGCAGTACTTC; CDR3 protein: CASSLGAALLSYEQYF
V gene: TRBV10-2; clone size: -; D gene: -; J gene: TRBJ1-3; CDR3 DNA: TGCGCCAGCCGAGGAGGAAACACCATATATTTT; CDR3 protein: CASRGGNTIYF
V gene: TRBV14; clone size: -; D gene: -; J gene: TRBJ2-3; CDR3 DNA: TGTGCCAGCAGCCTCGGGGGAACAGATACGCAGTATTTT; CDR3 protein: CASSLGGTDTQYF
V gene: TRBV5-5; clone size: -; D gene: -; J gene: TRBJ2-1; CDR3 DNA: TGTGCCAGCAGCGGGGCTAGAGGTAACAATGAGCAGTTCTTC; CDR3 protein: CASSGARGNNEQFF
V gene: TRBV4-2; clone size: once; D gene: TRBD2; J gene: TRBJ2-1; CDR3 DNA: TGTGCCAGCAGCCCCCGGGAGGGCTCCTACAATGAGCAGTTCTTC; CDR3 protein: CASSPREGSYNEQFF
V gene: TRBV10-1; clone size: -; D gene: TRBD1; J gene: TRBJ2-4; CDR3 DNA: TGCGCCAGCAGTGAGTCTAGGGGACAGGGTTGTGAGGAGACTACAGCCAAAAACATTCAGTACTTC; CDR3 protein: CASSESRGQGCEETTAKNIQYF
V gene: TRBV28; clone size: -; D gene: -; J gene: TRBJ2-6; CDR3 DNA: TGTGCCAGCAGTCTGGGGGGGGGCTCTGGGGCCAACGGCCTGACTTTC; CDR3 protein: CASSLGGGSGANGLTF
V gene: TRBV29-1; clone size: once; D gene: -; J gene: TRBJ2-7; CDR3 DNA: TGCAGCGTCCAGGGGGTCGGGCTAGCGACCTACGAGCAGTACTTC; CDR3 protein: CSVQGVGLATYEQYF
V gene: TRBV2; clone size: -; D gene: TRBD2; J gene: TRBJ2-1; CDR3 DNA: TGTGCCAGCACCAACAGAGCGGGAGGGGGTACAAATGAGCAGTTCTTC; CDR3 protein: CASTNRAGGGTNEQFF
V gene: TRBV4-1; clone size: -; D gene: -; J gene: TRBJ2-2; CDR3 DNA: TGCGCCAGCAGCCAAGTGTGGCAGGGAAGCGGGGAGCTGTTTTTT; CDR3 protein: CASSQVWQGSGELFF
V gene: TRBV19; clone size: once; D gene: -; J gene: TRBJ2-5; CDR3 DNA: TGTGCCAGTAGTATCGGAGGCGGGGAAGAGACCCAGTACTTC; CDR3 protein: CASSIGGGEETQYF
V gene: TRBV10-3; clone size: -; D gene: -; J gene: TRBJ1-4; CDR3 DNA: TGTGCCAGCTCCCGGACGGGAGAAAAACTGTTTTTT; CDR3 protein: CASSRTGEKLFF
V gene: TRBV29-1; clone size: few; D gene: TRBD1; J gene: TRBJ1-1; CDR3 DNA: TGCAGCGTGGGACAGGGGGGCGCGACTGAAGCTTTCTTT; CDR3 protein: CSVGQGGATEAFF
V gene: TRBV6-1; clone size: -; D gene: TRBD1; J gene: TRBJ2-7; CDR3 DNA: TGTGCCAGCAGTGAACGACAGGGGCTGGGCTACGAGCAGTACTTC; CDR3 protein: CASSERQGLGYEQYF
V gene: TRBV7-2; clone size: -; D gene: -; J gene: TRBJ1-1; CDR3 DNA: TGTGCCAGCAGCTTATCCCGGGGGAGTGCTGAAGCTTTCTTT; CDR3 protein: CASSLSRGSAEAFF
V gene: TRBV28; clone size: -; D gene: TRBD1; J gene: TRBJ2-1; CDR3 DNA: TGTGCCAGCAGTTTATACCGCTTAAGGGACAGGTTCTACAATGAGCAGTTCTTC; CDR3 protein: CASSLYRLRDRFYNEQFF
V gene: TRBV7-2; clone size: -; D gene: -; J gene: TRBJ2-2; CDR3 DNA: TGTGCCAGCAGTAAGAACACCGGGGAGCTGTTTTTT; CDR3 protein: CASSKNTGELFF
V gene: TRBV7-6; clone size: -; D gene: -; J gene: TRBJ2-7; CDR3 DNA: TGTGCCAGCACCCCACCGGGAGCCCCCTACGAGCAGTACTTC; CDR3 protein: CASTPPGAPYEQYF
V gene: TRBV27; clone size: -; D gene: TRBD1; J gene: TRBJ2-2; CDR3 DNA: TGTGCCAGCAGTCGCCGGGACAGGGCAGGGACCGGGGAGCTGTTTTTT; CDR3 protein: CASSRRDRAGTGELFF
V gene: TRBV9; clone size: few; D gene: -; J gene: TRBJ1-2; CDR3 DNA: TGTGCCAGCAGCGTAGGCAGAAACTATGGCTACACCTTC; CDR3 protein: CASSVGRNYGYTF
V gene: TRBV4-2; clone size: -; D gene: TRBD1; J gene: TRBJ2-7; CDR3 DNA: TGTGCCAGCAGCCAATTGGACAGGGGGTCCTACGAGCAGTACTTC; CDR3 protein: CASSQLDRGSYEQYF
V gene: TRBV12-5; clone size: -; D gene: -; J gene: TRBJ1-5; CDR3 DNA: TGTGCTAGTGCCCCAGGGGAGGGGGATCAGCCCCAGCATTTT; CDR3 protein: CASAPGEGDQPQHF
V gene: TRBV15; clone size: -; D gene: -; J gene: TRBJ1-2; CDR3 DNA: TGTGCCACCAGCAGAGATTACGGAGAGGGATCCTATGGCTACACCTTC; CDR3 protein: CATSRDYGEGSYGYTF
V gene: TRBV7-9; clone size: once; D gene: -; J gene: TRBJ2-7; CDR3 DNA: TGTGCCAGCAGCTTAAACCCTAGCCACGAGCAGTACTTC; CDR3 protein: CASSLNPSHEQYF
V gene: TRBV18; clone size: -; D gene: -; J gene: TRBJ2-5; CDR3 DNA: TGTGCCAGCTCACCAAGGCCTAGCCTTCAGGAGACCCAGTACTTC; CDR3 protein: CASSPRPSLQETQYF
V gene: TRBV5-1; clone size: once; D gene: TRBD1; J gene: TRBJ1-5; CDR3 DNA: TGCGCCAGCAGCCTATGGACAGGCAACAGCAATCAGCCCCAGCATTTT; CDR3 protein: CASSLWTGNSNQPQHF
V gene: TRBV7-6; clone size: -; D gene: TRBD1; J gene: TRBJ2-5; CDR3 DNA: TGTGCCAGCAGCTTTTCGGACAGGGGAAAGACCCAGTACTTC; CDR3 protein: CASSFSDRGKTQYF
V gene: TRBV27; clone size: -; D gene: -; J gene: TRBJ1-5; CDR3 DNA: TGTGCCAGCAGAGGACTCGGGAGCCATAGCAATCAGCCCCAGCATTTT; CDR3 protein: CASRGLGSHSNQPQHF